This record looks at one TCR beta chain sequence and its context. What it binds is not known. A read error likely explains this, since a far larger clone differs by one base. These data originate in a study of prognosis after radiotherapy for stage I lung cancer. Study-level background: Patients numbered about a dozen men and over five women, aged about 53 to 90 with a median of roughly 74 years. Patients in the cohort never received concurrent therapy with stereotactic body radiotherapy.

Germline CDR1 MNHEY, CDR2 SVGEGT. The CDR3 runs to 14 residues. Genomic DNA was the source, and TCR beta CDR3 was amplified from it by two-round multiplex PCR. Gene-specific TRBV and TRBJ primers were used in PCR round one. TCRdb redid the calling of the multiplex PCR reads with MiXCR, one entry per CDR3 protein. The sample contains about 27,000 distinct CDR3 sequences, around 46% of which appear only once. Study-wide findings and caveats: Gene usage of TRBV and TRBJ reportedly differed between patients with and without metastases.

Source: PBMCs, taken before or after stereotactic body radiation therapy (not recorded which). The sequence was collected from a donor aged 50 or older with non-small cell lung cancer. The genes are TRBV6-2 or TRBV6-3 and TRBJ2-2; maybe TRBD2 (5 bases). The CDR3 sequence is CASSDQYPTGELSF. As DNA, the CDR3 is TGTGCCAGCAGTGACCAATATCCCACCGGGGAGCTGTCTTTT.